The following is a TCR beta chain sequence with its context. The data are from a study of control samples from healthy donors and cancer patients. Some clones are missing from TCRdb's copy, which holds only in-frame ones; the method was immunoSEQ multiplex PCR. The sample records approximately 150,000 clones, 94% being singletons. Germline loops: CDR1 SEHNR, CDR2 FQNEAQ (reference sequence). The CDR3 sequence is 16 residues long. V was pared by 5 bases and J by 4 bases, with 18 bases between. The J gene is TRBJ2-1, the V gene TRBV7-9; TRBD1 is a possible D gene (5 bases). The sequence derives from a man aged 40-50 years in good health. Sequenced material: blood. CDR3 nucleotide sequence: TGTGCCAGCAGCACTAAGGGCGCCCCAGGGTACAATGAGCAGTTCTTC. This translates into CASSTKGAPGYNEQFF.